The clone carrying this T cell receptor (beta chain) was detected ten times or more. The data were taken from a study of blood T cell repertoires in COVID-19. Study information: Acute and convalescent COVID-19 specimens originated in the United States, Italy and Spain. Nucleic acid was either cDNA or gDNA, and it came from T cells, B-cell-depleted T cells, or PBMCs.

Germline-derived CDR1 and CDR2 are MNHNY and SVGAGI (reference sequence). Trimming took off 6 bases at V and 7 bases at J, with 12 bases between the two ends. The CDR3 has 12 residues. In the authors' workflow: Researchers report that nucleated cell counts were estimated from reference gene primer amplification. Data came from immunoSEQ multiplex PCR; TCRdb stores just in-frame clones and leaves some out. V and J calls and clone size are given by that table; D and trimming were obtained from the DNA. The data show approximately 70,000 clones, with 80% seen just once and roughly 20% held by the top ten.

This TCR was sampled from a man aged 65-85 years who had recovered from COVID-19. Source material: peripheral blood. V is TRBV6-6 and J is TRBJ1-1; D unresolved. The CDR3 coding sequence is TGTGCCAGCAGCATCGGTCCTAGTGAAGCTTTCTTT. Its translation is CASSIGPSEAFF.